This entry features one T cell receptor beta chain sequence. Profiling relied on immunoSEQ multiplex PCR, and the TCRdb table lists in-frame clones only, not all of them. Among approximately 170,000 clones listed, 80% to 95% were seen once. These data belong to a study of T cell responses to AZD1222 COVID-19 vaccine. V lost 0 bases and J 1 base, leaving 6 bases between the germline ends. The V gene's germline CDR1 is SGHRS and CDR2 YFSETQ. This CDR3 contains 14 residues. The origin of this receptor is an adult in good health. This sample comprised peripheral blood, obtained on day 0 of AZD1222 vaccination. The chain carries TRBV5-1 and TRBJ2-3; D gene unclear. The CDR3 is CASSLVPGTDTQYF. CDR3 nucleotide sequence: TGCGCCAGCAGCTTGGTACCTGGCACAGATACGCAGTATTTT.